The 21 T cell receptor beta chains below all came from one sample that was sequenced in a study of post-analysis software for immune sequencing data. General study points: There were a few TRBV segments more frequent in patients than controls, and TRBV5-6, TRBV5-1 and TRBV20-1 were among them.

Prepared TCR beta cDNA libraries contained unique molecular identifiers. One entry per CDR3 protein results from TCRdb running MiXCR on the PCR reads. The sample consists of about 810,000 distinct CDR3 sequences, roughly 50% of them appearing once. Their recognized antigens are unknown. Sequencing input: blood. All receptors derive from a girl aged 10 to 17 with multiple sclerosis.

The J gene is TRBJ2-7, the V gene TRBV6-5, with 11 positions matching TRBD2. J was trimmed by 2 bases and V by 2 bases; bases with no gene match: 5. This CDR3 contains 16 residues. CDR1 is MNHEY and CDR2 is SVGAGI in the germline V gene. The CDR3 coding sequence is TGTGCCAGCAGTTACGTGACTAGCGGGATTGCCTACGAGCAGTACTTC. Protein product: CASSYVTSGIAYEQYF.

The sample holds one count of this clonotype. A junction boundary mismatches the germline segment, possibly from a read error. The rearrangement uses TRBV29-1 and TRBJ2-1, with D hard to call. Germline values: CDR1 SQVTM, CDR2 ANQGSEA. This CDR3 has 15 amino acids. CDR3 DNA sequence: TGCAGCGTTGAAAGGCAAGCAGCGTCCCTCAATGAGCAGTGCTTC. It specifies CSVERQAASLNEQCF.

This clonotype has just a few counts. The chain uses TRBV29-1 and TRBJ1-2, with 7 bases identical to TRBD1. The CDR3 has 13 amino acids. V was clipped by 2 bases and J by 8 bases; unmatched bases: 8. Germline V gives CDR1 SQVTM, CDR2 ANQGSEA. The CDR3 nucleotides read TGCAGCGTTGAACAGGGGGTAGGGAGAGGCTACACCTTC. Translated, it gives CSVEQGVGRGYTF.

This clonotype was counted a few times. J is TRBJ2-1 and V is TRBV29-1, with TRBD2 identical over 9 bases. CDR1 is SQVTM and CDR2 is ANQGSEA in the germline V gene. V was clipped by 3 bases and J by 0 bases; unmatched bases: 3. The length of the CDR3 is 15 residues. The chain's CDR3 is CSVDGSGSSYNEQFF. CDR3 DNA sequence: TGCAGCGTTGACGGTAGCGGGAGCTCCTACAATGAGCAGTTCTTC.

The chain carries TRBV11-2 and TRBJ2-1, with D maybe TRBD2 (6 bases). Looked up from germline, CDR1 is SGHAT and CDR2 is FQNNGV. Trimming shortened V by 7 bases and J by 7 bases, and 23 bases separated the two germline ends. CDR3 size: 16 residues. CDR3 in DNA: TGTGCCAGCATACTATCGTCCGGCGGGGCGGGGAATGAGCAGTTCTTC. Translated, it gives CASILSSGGAGNEQFF.

This rearrangement joins TRBV3-1 to TRBJ1-2; D not resolved. V was trimmed by 1 base and J by 4 bases, leaving 13 bases between them. The length of the CDR3 is 15 residues. Germline V gene lookup returns CDR1 LGHDT and CDR2 YNNKEL (reference sequence). Here the CDR3 reads CASSQGGSGAYGYTF. The CDR3 nucleotides are TGTGCCAGCAGCCAAGGGGGTTCAGGAGCCTATGGCTACACCTTC.

This chain connects TRBV10-3 to TRBJ2-7; tentatively, D is TRBD1 (6 bases). In germline, CDR1 is ENHRY, CDR2 SYGVKD. Trimming stripped 1 base from V and 2 bases from J, with 18 bases between. CDR3 length equals 17 residues. DNA for the CDR3: TGTGCCATCAGTGAGTACAGGGCCAGAGGGGTAACCTACGAGCAGTACTTC. Translated, it gives CAISEYRARGVTYEQYF.

This chain links TRBV5-1 with TRBJ2-6; 7 nucleotides agree with TRBD1. V shed 3 bases, J shed 4 bases, and the junction held 13 bases outside the gene matches. The CDR3 loop spans 18 amino acids. Germline V gene sequence: CDR1 SGHRS, CDR2 YFSETQ. In nucleotides, the CDR3 is TGCGCCAGCAGCTCAACCTCTTCCAGGGGGTCCGGGGCCAACGTCCTGACTTTC. This sequence encodes CASSSTSSRGSGANVLTF.

The chain employs TRBV7-6 and TRBJ1-2, with TRBD1 as a possible D gene (6 bases). V lost 5 bases to trimming and J lost 5 bases, with 12 bases between them. Germline lookup yields CDR1 SGHVS and CDR2 FNYEAQ. This CDR3 is built from 13 residues. This CDR3 reads CASSRTDYYGYTF. For the CDR3, the DNA is TGTGCCAGCAGCCGGACAGACTATTATGGCTACACCTTC.

The table lists this clonotype with a few counts. This chain joins TRBV5-6 and TRBJ2-3; the match to TRBD2 covers 9 bases. The CDR3 is 15 residues long. Germline values: CDR1 SGHDT, CDR2 YYEEEE. V lost 3 bases to trimming and J lost 3 bases; unmatched junction nucleotides: 5. In nucleotides, the CDR3 is TGTGCCAGCAGCTCCCAGCGGGAGGTAACAGATACGCAGTATTTT. Its translation is CASSSQREVTDTQYF.

This clonotype occurred a few times. J is TRBJ1-2 and V is TRBV20-1; 9 bases are a match to TRBD1. Germline trimming cut 0 bases from V and 1 base from J; bases unmatched to any gene: 6. This CDR3 region has 16 residues. Germline V CDR1 and CDR2: DFQATT, SNEGSKA (reference sequence). CDR3 in DNA: TGCAGTGCTAGAGAACCCGGACAGGGGCGTAACTATGGCTACACCTTC. It yields the protein CSAREPGQGRNYGYTF.

The V call is TRBV10-3, the J call TRBJ1-2; possibly TRBD1 for D (5 bases). Between the trimmed V and J ends, which lost 4 bases and 8 bases, there was a span of 11 bases. The CDR3 has 12 amino acids. Germline values: CDR1 ENHRY, CDR2 SYGVKD. CDR3 amino acids: CAISGDRSGYTF. In nucleotides, the CDR3 is TGTGCCATCAGTGGCGACAGATCCGGCTACACCTTC.

V usage is TRBV5-1 and J usage is TRBJ2-2; tentative D call: TRBD2 (5 bases). The CDR3 covers 16 residues. Trimming removed 0 bases from V and 4 bases from J, with 13 bases in between. CDR1 is SGHRS and CDR2 is YFSETQ in the germline V gene. Here the CDR3 DNA reads TGCGCCAGCAGCTTGGCGCCTAGCCGGGGCACCGGGGAGCTGTTTTTT. Its translation is CASSLAPSRGTGELFF.

The chain is built from TRBV12-3 or TRBV12-4 and TRBJ2-2; tentatively, D is TRBD1 or TRBD2 (6 bases each). V was trimmed by 2 bases and J by 7 bases, leaving 17 bases between them. CDR3 size: 16 residues. The chain's CDR3 is CASSLRSGARGGELFF. The CDR3 DNA is TGTGCCAGCAGTTTAAGGTCGGGGGCGAGAGGCGGGGAGCTGTTTTTT.

This clonotype was counted a single time. The chain couples TRBV29-1 to TRBJ1-1; D gene ambiguous. Deletions cut 6 bases from V and 3 bases from J, with 23 bases between. CDR1 SQVTM and CDR2 ANQGSEA come from the germline V gene. This CDR3 spans 16 amino acids. DNA for the CDR3: TGCAGCGTACCAGTCGTGGCTCCAAATAAGGACACTGAAGCTTTCTTT. Protein: CSVPVVAPNKDTEAFF.

This sequence joins TRBV27 and TRBJ2-5, with D possibly being TRBD1 (6 bases). The J call is uncertain, as TRBJ2-7 better fits the DNA end. This CDR3 comprises 14 residues. Germline CDR1 is MNHEY and CDR2 is SMNVEV (reference sequence). For the CDR3, the DNA is TGTGCCAGCCATGGCTGGGCAGGGGAATACGAGCAGTACTTC. Its translation is CASHGWAGEYEQYF.

This clonotype was counted many times. This chain links TRBV9 with TRBJ2-7; 8 bases are shared with TRBD2. Germline CDR1 is SGDLS and CDR2 is YYNGEE. Trimming removed 0 bases from V and 4 bases from J; junction bases left unmatched: 6. The CDR3 loop spans 15 amino acids. CDR3 residues: CASSVGSGTAYEQYF. CDR3 nucleotide sequence: TGTGCCAGCAGCGTAGGTAGCGGGACCGCTTACGAGCAGTACTTC.

This clonotype has just one count. This chain uses TRBV20-1 with TRBJ2-7; 9 nucleotides match TRBD2. The ends lost 1 base at V and 3 bases at J; junction bases unmatched: 7. The V gene's germline CDR1 is DFQATT and CDR2 SNEGSKA (reference sequence). CDR3 length equals 15 residues. The chain's CDR3 is CSARAPGSGSYEQYF. CDR3 nucleotide sequence: TGCAGTGCTAGAGCCCCAGGTAGCGGGAGCTACGAGCAGTACTTC.

This clonotype was seen a handful of times. The V and J genes are TRBV7-2 and TRBJ2-4; maybe TRBD2 (6 bases). The germline gives CDR1 SGHTA, CDR2 FQGNSA. This CDR3 has 13 amino acids. Deletions cut 4 bases from V and 13 bases from J, with 17 bases between. The CDR3 here is CASSSVPGGGQYF. CDR3 in DNA: TGTGCCAGCAGCTCAGTGCCCGGGGGTGGGCAGTACTTC.

CDR3 region: CASSSRGGVTEAFF. As DNA, the CDR3 is TGCGCCAGCAGCTCACGGGGAGGGGTCACTGAAGCTTTCTTT. The genes are TRBV5-1 and TRBJ1-1; a possible D gene is TRBD1 (5 bases). Germline V gene data show CDR1 as SGHRS and CDR2 as YFSETQ. The length of the CDR3 is 14 residues. V lost 3 bases and J 4 bases, leaving 13 bases between the germline ends.

The J gene is TRBJ2-1, the V gene TRBV20-1, with a possible D match to TRBD2 (5 bases). CDR1 is DFQATT and CDR2 is SNEGSKA in the germline V gene (reference sequence). The CDR3 is 14 amino acids. Trimming shortened V by 6 bases and J by 4 bases, and 16 bases separated the two germline ends. In DNA form, the CDR3 reads TGCAGTGCCCGAACTAGTCGAGGGTACAATGAGCAGTTCTTC. This encodes CSARTSRGYNEQFF.